These 9 T cell receptor beta chains share one sample of origin, sequenced in a study of control samples from healthy donors and cancer patients. Profiling relied on immunoSEQ multiplex PCR, and the TCRdb table lists in-frame clones only, not all of them. The table shows 70,000 to 75,000 clones, with less than 95% occurring only once. The material sequenced was blood. The receptor source for this set is a woman aged 30 to 39 in good health.

This chain connects TRBV7-6 to TRBJ2-1; D call uncertain. The ends were cut back, 1 base at V and 9 bases at J, with 4 bases in the middle. The CDR3 covers 11 residues. CDR1 and CDR2 (germline): SGHVS, FNYEAQ. CDR3 sequence (DNA): TGTGCCAGCAGCTTAGAGGGTGAGCAGTTCTTC. As protein: CASSLEGEQFF.

This clone was seen a single time. This rearrangement joins TRBV4-1 to TRBJ1-1; D remains unclear. Trimming cost V 3 bases and J 2 bases, with 13 bases left between them. The CDR3 loop spans 15 amino acids. The germline V gene encodes CDR1 MGHRA and CDR2 YSYEKL. As DNA, the CDR3 is TGCGCCAGCAGCCACGGACGGGGAGGTAACACTGAAGCTTTCTTT. Translating it yields CASSHGRGGNTEAFF.

The CDR3 sequence: CSVRKNNEQFF. The DNA for the CDR3 is TGCAGCGTACGGAAAAACAATGAGCAGTTCTTC. V gene TRBV29-1 combines with J gene TRBJ2-1; no definite D call. CDR1 and CDR2 from the germline V gene are SQVTM and ANQGSEA. The CDR3 has 11 amino acids. V dropped 6 bases and J dropped 5 bases, with 8 bases sitting between them.

The chain employs TRBV5-1 and TRBJ1-1; 8 bases are a match to TRBD1. The CDR3 runs to 14 residues. V lost 4 bases, J lost 4 bases, and 6 bases stayed unmatched. In germline, CDR1 is SGHRS, CDR2 YFSETQ. In DNA form, the CDR3 reads TGCGCCAGCAGCCCCGTCCAGGGGGCCACTGAAGCTTTCTTT. It translates to CASSPVQGATEAFF. The whole variable domain, remainder taken from reference TRBV5-1 and TRBJ1-1, is KAGVTQTPRYLIKTRGQQVTLSCSPISGHRSVSWYQQTPGQGLQFLFEYFSETQRNKGNFPGRFSGRQFSNSRSEMNVSTLELGDSALYLCASSPVQGATEAFFGQGTRLTVV.

This chain connects TRBV7-3 to TRBJ1-1; D is unclear. The CDR3 contains 14 residues. Germline loops: CDR1 SGHTA, CDR2 FQGTGA. Trimming shortened V by 0 bases and J by 0 bases, and 5 bases separated the two germline ends. CDR3 coding DNA: TGTGCCAGCAGCTTAACCGGGATGAACACTGAAGCTTTCTTT. This gives the protein CASSLTGMNTEAFF. The whole variable domain, filled in from reference TRBV7-3 and TRBJ1-1, reads GAGVSQTPSNKVTEKGKYVELRCDPISGHTALYWYRQSLGQGPEFLIYFQGTGAADDSGLPNDRFFAVRPEGSVSTLKIQRTERGDSAVYLCASSLTGMNTEAFFGQGTRLTVV.

The rearrangement links TRBV7-2 to TRBJ2-2, with TRBD1 identical over 8 bases. The CDR3 sequence is 16 residues long. The V and J ends lost 5 bases and 1 base, in that order; junction bases with no gene match: 6. CDR1 is SGHTA, CDR2 FQGNSA, per germline. The CDR3 reads CASSPSGTGNTGELFF. DNA of the CDR3: TGTGCCAGCAGCCCGTCCGGGACAGGGAACACCGGGGAGCTGTTTTTT.

This chain joins TRBV5-6 and TRBJ1-6; D is uncertain. V lost 2 bases and J lost 9, with 12 bases in between. Germline V CDR1 and CDR2: SGHDT, YYEEEE. This CDR3 has 14 residues. The CDR3, as DNA: TGTGCCAGCAGCTTCCGAGAGGTGATTTCACCCCTCCACTTT. This sequence encodes CASSFREVISPLHF.

This clone was seen a few times. This rearrangement joins TRBV27 to TRBJ2-6; TRBD1 agrees at 11 bases. This CDR3 region has 19 residues. Germline assignment: CDR1 MNHEY and CDR2 SMNVEV (reference sequence). The V and J ends lost 1 base and 4 bases, in that order; junction bases with no gene match: 9. The CDR3 is CASSLWVGQGASGANVLTF. Written as DNA, the CDR3 is TGTGCCAGCAGTTTATGGGTTGGACAGGGGGCTTCAGGGGCCAACGTCCTGACTTTC.

This chain's CDR3 is CASRRSPGQLGTEAFF. The CDR3 DNA follows: TGTGCCAGCAGGAGGAGCCCCGGGCAGCTAGGGACTGAAGCTTTCTTT. The chain has TRBV7-9 and TRBJ1-1; D unclear. CDR1 SEHNR and CDR2 FQNEAQ come from the germline V gene (reference sequence). This CDR3 is built from 16 residues. V was trimmed by 6 bases and J by 5 bases, leaving 22 bases between them.